Following are 7 T cell receptor beta chains from one sample sequenced in a study of immune evolution from preneoplasia to lung adenocarcinoma. TCRdb keeps only in-frame clones here, not all; method: immunoSEQ multiplex PCR. Among a few thousand clones, 80% to 85% were seen once, and the ten largest hold 10% to 15%. Source material: FFPE normal lung tissue adjacent to the tumor. These receptors were collected from a person aged 45-69 years with lung adenocarcinoma.

The rearrangement links TRBV11-2 to TRBJ1-1, with D possibly TRBD1 on 5 matching bases. The CDR3 is 11 residues long. Per the germline V gene, CDR1 is SGHAT and CDR2 is FQNNGV. The ends were cut back, 4 bases at V and 9 bases at J, with 9 bases in the middle. The CDR3 coding sequence is TGTGCCAGCAGCTCCGGGGCTAAAGCTTTCTTT. It yields the protein CASSSGAKAFF.

This chain links TRBV5-6 with TRBJ2-2; D is undetermined. The CDR3 covers 13 residues. CDR1 and CDR2 from the germline V gene are SGHDT and YYEEEE. V lost 1 base and J lost 4, with 5 bases in between. The CDR3 spells CASSLMSTGELFF. CDR3 in DNA: TGTGCCAGCAGCTTGATGAGCACCGGGGAGCTGTTTTTT.

In this sample, this clone turned up a few times. This sequence joins TRBV11-2 and TRBJ2-7, with a tentative D call TRBD2 (5 bases). The V end lost 7 bases, the J end lost 6 bases, and 16 bases lay between the germline ends. CDR3 length: 13 residues. Germline CDR1 and CDR2: SGHAT and FQNNGV. The CDR3 here is CASTDYGRGEQYF. CDR3 DNA: TGTGCCAGCACCGACTACGGCCGGGGCGAGCAGTACTTC.

The chain employs TRBV29-1 and TRBJ1-1; 7 bases align to TRBD1. The ends lost 6 bases at V and 0 bases at J; junction bases unmatched: 16. Germline V gives CDR1 SQVTM, CDR2 ANQGSEA. CDR3 length: 17 residues. The CDR3 spells CSVTIRGSAPMNTEAFF. In DNA form, the CDR3 reads TGCAGCGTAACAATCAGGGGGTCAGCCCCAATGAACACTGAAGCTTTCTTT.

V gene TRBV7-9 combines with J gene TRBJ1-4; 7 bases are a match to TRBD1. Per germline, CDR1 SEHNR and CDR2 FQNEAQ (reference sequence). This CDR3 region has 14 residues. V trimming: 5 bases; J trimming: 8 bases; junction bases outside the gene matches: 8. CDR3 nucleotide sequence: TGTGCCAGCAGCACCGGGACAGTCGAAGAAAAACTGTTTTTT. Translated: CASSTGTVEEKLFF.

V usage is TRBV28 and J usage is TRBJ1-2; TRBD1 might be the D (6 bases). This CDR3 has 16 amino acids. The germline V gene encodes CDR1 MDHEN and CDR2 SYDVKM. V was pared by 1 base and J by 4 bases, with 16 bases between. This CDR3 reads CASSLSEGGRSYGYTF. In DNA, the CDR3 is TGTGCCAGCAGTTTATCAGAAGGGGGGAGGTCCTATGGCTACACCTTC.

Notes on this clone: The sample carries other DNA sequences with the same CDR3. The chain has TRBV9 and TRBJ2-5; a weak D match, TRBD2 (6 bases). The CDR3 covers 14 residues. Per the germline V gene, CDR1 is SGDLS and CDR2 is YYNGEE. V dropped 1 base and J dropped 3 bases, with 10 bases sitting between them. The CDR3 DNA sequence: TGTGCCAGCAGCGTATTTGGCGGGAAAGAGACCCAGTACTTC. This translates into CASSVFGGKETQYF.